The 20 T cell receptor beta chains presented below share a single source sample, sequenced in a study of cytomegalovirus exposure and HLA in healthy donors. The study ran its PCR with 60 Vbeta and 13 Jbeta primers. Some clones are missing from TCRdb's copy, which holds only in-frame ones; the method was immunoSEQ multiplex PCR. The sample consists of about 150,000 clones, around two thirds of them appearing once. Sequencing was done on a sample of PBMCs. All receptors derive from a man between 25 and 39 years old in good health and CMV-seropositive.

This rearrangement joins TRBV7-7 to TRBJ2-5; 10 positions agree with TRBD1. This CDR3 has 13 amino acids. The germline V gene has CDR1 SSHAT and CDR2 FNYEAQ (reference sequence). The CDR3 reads CASGDRGEQTQYF. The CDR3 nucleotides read TGTGCTAGCGGGGACAGGGGTGAGCAGACCCAGTACTTC.

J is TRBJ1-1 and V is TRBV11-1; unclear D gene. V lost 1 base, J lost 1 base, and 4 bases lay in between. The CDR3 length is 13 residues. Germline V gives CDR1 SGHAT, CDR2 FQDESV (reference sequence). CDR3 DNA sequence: TGTGCCAGCAGCTTAGTGAGGAACACTGAAGCTTTCTTT. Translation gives CASSLVRNTEAFF.

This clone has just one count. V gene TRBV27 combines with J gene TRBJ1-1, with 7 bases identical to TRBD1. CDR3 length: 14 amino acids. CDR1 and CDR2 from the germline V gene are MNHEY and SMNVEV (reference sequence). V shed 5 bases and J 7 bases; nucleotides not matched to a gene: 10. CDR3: CASSPLTGPLEAFF. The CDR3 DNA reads TGTGCCAGCAGTCCCCTGACAGGGCCTCTTGAAGCTTTCTTT.

The CDR3 protein is CASSPPRGGTDQTYGYTF. The CDR3 region has the DNA TGTGCCAGCAGCCCACCCCGGGGGGGGACGGACCAAACCTATGGCTACACCTTC. The rearrangement uses TRBV7-2 and TRBJ1-2, with D possibly being TRBD1 (5 bases). The V end was cut by 5 bases, the J end by 4 bases, with 26 bases between. The V gene's germline CDR1 is SGHTA and CDR2 FQGNSA. The length of the CDR3 is 18 residues.

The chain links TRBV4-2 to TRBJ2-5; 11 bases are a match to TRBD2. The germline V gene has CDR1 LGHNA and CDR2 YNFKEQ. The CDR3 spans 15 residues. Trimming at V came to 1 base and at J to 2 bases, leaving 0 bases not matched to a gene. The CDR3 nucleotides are TGTGCCAGCAGCCAAGGGACTAGCGGGCAAGAGACCCAGTACTTC. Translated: CASSQGTSGQETQYF.

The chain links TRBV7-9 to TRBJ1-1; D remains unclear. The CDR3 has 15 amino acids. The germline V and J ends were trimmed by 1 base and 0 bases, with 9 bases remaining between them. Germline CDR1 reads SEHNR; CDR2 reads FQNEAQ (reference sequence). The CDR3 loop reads CASSLGPVMNTEAFF. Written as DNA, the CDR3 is TGTGCCAGCAGCTTAGGTCCGGTTATGAACACTGAAGCTTTCTTT.

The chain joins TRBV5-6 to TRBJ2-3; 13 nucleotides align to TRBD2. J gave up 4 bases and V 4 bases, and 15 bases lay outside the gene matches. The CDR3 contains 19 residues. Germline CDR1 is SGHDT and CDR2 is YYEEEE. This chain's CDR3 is CASSPSIPTSGRTADTQYF. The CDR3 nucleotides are TGTGCCAGCAGCCCCTCCATACCGACTAGCGGGAGGACCGCAGATACGCAGTATTTT.

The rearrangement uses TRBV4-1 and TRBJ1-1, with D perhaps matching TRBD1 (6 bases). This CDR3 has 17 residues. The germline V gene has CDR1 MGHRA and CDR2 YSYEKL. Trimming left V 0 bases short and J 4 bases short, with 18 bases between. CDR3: CASSQEGAGAGGTEAFF. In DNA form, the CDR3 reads TGCGCCAGCAGCCAAGAAGGGGCGGGGGCTGGAGGCACTGAAGCTTTCTTT.

CDR3: CASSVGVAQHF. Written as DNA, the CDR3 is TGTGCCAGCAGTGTAGGGGTAGCCCAGCATTTT. The rearrangement links TRBV2 to TRBJ1-5, with D tentatively TRBD1 (5 bases). Trimming left V 4 bases short and J 11 bases short, with 9 bases between. Germline CDR1 and CDR2: SNHLY and FYNNEI. The CDR3 length is 11 residues. Supplemented by reference TRBV2 and TRBJ1-5, the full variable domain reads EPEVTQTPSHQVTQMGQEVILRCVPISNHLYFYWYRQILGQKVEFLVSFYNNEISEKSEIFDDQFSVERPDGSNFTLKIRSTKLEDSAMYFCASSVGVAQHFGDGTRLSIL.

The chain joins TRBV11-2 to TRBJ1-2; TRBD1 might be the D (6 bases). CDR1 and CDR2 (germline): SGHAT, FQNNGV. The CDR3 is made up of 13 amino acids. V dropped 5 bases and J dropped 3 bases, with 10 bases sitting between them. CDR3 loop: CASSGGTHYGYTF. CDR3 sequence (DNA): TGTGCCAGCAGCGGTGGGACACACTATGGCTACACCTTC.

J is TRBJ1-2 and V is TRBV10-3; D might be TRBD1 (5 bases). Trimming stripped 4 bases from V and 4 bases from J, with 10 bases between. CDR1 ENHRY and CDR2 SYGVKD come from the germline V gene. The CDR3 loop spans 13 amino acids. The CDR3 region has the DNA TGTGCCATCAGTGGGGACTGGGGCTATGGCTACACCTTC. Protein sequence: CAISGDWGYGYTF.

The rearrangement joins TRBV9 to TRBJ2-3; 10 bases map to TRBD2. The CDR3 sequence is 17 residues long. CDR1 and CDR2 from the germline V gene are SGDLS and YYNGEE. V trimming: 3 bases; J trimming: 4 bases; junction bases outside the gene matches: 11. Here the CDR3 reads CASSARGLAEGADTQYF. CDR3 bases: TGTGCCAGCAGCGCCCGCGGACTAGCGGAAGGGGCAGATACGCAGTATTTT.

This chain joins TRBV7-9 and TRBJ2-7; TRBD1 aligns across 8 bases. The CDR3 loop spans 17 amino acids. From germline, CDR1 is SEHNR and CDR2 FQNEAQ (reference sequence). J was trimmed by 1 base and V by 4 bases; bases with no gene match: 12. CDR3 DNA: TGTGCCAGCAGCTCCATCGGACAGGGAAAACCTTCCTACGAGCAGTACTTC. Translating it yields CASSSIGQGKPSYEQYF.

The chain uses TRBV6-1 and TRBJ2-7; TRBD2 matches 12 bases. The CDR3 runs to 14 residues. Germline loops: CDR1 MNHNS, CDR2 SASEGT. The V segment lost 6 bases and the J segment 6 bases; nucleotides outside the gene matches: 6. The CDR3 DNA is TGTGCCAGCAGAGTCCCGGGACTAGCGGGCGAGCAGTACTTC. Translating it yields CASRVPGLAGEQYF.

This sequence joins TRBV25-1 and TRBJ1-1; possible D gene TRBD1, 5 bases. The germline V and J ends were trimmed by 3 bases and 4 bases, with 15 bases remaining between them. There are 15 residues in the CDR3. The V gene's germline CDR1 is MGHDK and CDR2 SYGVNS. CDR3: CASSDPLGRSTEAFF. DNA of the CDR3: TGTGCCAGCAGTGACCCCTTGGGGCGTAGCACTGAAGCTTTCTTT.

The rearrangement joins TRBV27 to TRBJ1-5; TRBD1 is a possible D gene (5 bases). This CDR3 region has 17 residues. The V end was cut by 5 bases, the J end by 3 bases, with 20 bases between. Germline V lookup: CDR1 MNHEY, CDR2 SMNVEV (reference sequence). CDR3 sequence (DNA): TGTGCCAGCAGTCAATCCCCAGAGAAGGGGTTCAATCAGCCCCAGCATTTT. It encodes CASSQSPEKGFNQPQHF.

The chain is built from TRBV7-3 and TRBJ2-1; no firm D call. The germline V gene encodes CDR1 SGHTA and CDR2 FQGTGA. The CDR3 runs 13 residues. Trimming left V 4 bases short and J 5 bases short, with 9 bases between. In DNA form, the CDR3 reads TGTGCCAGCAGCTCTCAGGAAAACAATGAGCAGTTCTTC. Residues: CASSSQENNEQFF.

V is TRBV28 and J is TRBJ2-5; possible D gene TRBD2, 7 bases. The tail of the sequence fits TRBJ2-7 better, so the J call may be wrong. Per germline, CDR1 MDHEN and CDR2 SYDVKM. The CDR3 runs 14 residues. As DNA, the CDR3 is TGTGCCAGCAGAAAAGGGGGGGAGCTGTACGAGCAGTACTTC. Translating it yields CASRKGGELYEQYF.

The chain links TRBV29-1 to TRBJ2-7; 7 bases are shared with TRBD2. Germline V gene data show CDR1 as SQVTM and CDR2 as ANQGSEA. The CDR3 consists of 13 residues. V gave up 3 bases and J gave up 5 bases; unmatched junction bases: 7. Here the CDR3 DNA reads TGCAGCGTTGAGGGCGGGAGAGCCCACGAGCAGTACTTC. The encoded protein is CSVEGGRAHEQYF.

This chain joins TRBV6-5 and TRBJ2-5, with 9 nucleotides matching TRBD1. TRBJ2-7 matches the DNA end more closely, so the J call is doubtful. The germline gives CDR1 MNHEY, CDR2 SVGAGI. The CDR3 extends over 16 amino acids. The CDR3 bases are TGTGCCAGCAGTTTCAACCGGGGACAGGGAGGCTCCGAGCAGTACTTC. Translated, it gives CASSFNRGQGGSEQYF.